The present T cell receptor beta chain was sequenced within a study of blood T cell repertoires in COVID-19. Across the whole study: Material from acute and convalescent COVID-19 was sourced from the United States, Italy and Spain.

Generated by immunoSEQ multiplex PCR, the TCRdb table keeps only in-frame clones and is missing some. Among 300,000 to 400,000 clones listed, around 87% were seen once. Germline assignment: CDR1 SGDLS and CDR2 YYNGEE. V trimming: 1 base; J trimming: 2 bases; junction bases outside the gene matches: 5. CDR3 size: 15 residues. This sequence joins TRBV9 and TRBJ2-7; 8 bases agree with TRBD1. The receptor comes from a human donor in a cohort sampled during active COVID-19. Sequenced input: peripheral blood. The CDR3 loop reads CASSVFPGQAYEQYF. CDR3 nucleotide sequence: TGTGCCAGCAGCGTATTCCCGGGACAGGCCTACGAGCAGTACTTC.